This T cell receptor beta chain came from a study of blood T cell repertoires in COVID-19. The wider study: Acute and convalescent COVID-19 samples came from the United States, Italy and Spain.

In the original workflow: Researchers report that nucleated cell counts were estimated from reference gene primer amplification. Method: immunoSEQ multiplex PCR; TCRdb's copy keeps in-frame clones and lacks some. V and J calls plus clone size are reproduced from that table; the DNA served to infer D and trimming. The profile covers approximately 270,000 clones, with about 89% appearing a single time and about 8.8% taken by the ten largest. CDR1 is SGHRS, CDR2 YFSETQ, per germline. The CDR3 has 14 amino acids. V was trimmed by 0 bases and J by 3 bases, leaving 10 bases between them. Sequences were obtained from peripheral blood. This receptor was taken from a man in his forties with active or convalescent COVID-19. This chain joins TRBV5-1 and TRBJ2-7, with D possibly being TRBD1 (6 bases). The CDR3 DNA reads TGCGCCAGCAGCTTGGTAGGGGGTGACTACGAGCAGTACTTC. Its translation: CASSLVGGDYEQYF.